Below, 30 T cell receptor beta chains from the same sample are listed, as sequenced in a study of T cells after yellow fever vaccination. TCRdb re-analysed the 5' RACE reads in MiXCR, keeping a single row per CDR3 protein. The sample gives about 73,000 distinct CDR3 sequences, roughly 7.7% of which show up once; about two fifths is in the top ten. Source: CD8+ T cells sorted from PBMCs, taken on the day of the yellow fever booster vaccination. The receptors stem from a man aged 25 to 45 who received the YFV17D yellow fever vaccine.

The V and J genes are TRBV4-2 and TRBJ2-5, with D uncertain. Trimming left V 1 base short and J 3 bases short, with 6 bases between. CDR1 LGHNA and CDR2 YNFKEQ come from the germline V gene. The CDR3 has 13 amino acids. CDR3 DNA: TGTGCCAGCAGCCAAGGGTCAGAAGAGACCCAGTACTTC. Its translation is CASSQGSEETQYF.

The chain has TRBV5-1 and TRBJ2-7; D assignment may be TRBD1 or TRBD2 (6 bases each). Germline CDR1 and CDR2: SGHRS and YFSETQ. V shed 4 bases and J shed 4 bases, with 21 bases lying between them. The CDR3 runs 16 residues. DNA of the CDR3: TGCGCCAGCAGCGGGGGGACAACCTCGGAGTTTTACGAGCAGTACTTC. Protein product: CASSGGTTSEFYEQYF.

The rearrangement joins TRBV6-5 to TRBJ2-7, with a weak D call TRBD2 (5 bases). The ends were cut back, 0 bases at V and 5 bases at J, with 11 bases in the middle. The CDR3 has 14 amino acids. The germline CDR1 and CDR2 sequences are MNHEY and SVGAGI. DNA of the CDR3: TGTGCCAGCAGTTACTCTGAGGGTGTCAACGAGCAGTACTTC. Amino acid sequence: CASSYSEGVNEQYF.

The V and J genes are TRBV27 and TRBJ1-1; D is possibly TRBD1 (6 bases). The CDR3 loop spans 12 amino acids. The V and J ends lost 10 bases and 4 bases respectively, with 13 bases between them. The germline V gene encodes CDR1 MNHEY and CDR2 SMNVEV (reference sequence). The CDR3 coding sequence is TGTGCCACCCTAAAAGGGGGCACTGAAGCTTTCTTT. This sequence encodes CATLKGGTEAFF.

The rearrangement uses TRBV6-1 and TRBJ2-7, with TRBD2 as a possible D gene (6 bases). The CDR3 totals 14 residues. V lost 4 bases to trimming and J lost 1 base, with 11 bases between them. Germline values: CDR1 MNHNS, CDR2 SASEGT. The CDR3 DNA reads TGTGCCAGCAGTGCCGGGACTGCGTCCTACGAGCAGTACTTC. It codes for CASSAGTASYEQYF.

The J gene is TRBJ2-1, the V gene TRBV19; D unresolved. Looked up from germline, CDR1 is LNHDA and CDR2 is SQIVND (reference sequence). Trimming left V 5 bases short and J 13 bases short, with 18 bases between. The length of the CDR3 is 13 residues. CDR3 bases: TGTGCCAGTAGTTTGGGTCCTGGGCCATATCAGTTCTTC. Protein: CASSLGPGPYQFF.

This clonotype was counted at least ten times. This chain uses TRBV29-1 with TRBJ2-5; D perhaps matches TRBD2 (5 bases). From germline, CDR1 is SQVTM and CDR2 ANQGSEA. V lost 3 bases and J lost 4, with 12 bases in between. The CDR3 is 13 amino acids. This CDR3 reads CSVDRSERETQYF. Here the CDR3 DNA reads TGCAGCGTTGATCGTAGCGAGAGAGAGACCCAGTACTTC.

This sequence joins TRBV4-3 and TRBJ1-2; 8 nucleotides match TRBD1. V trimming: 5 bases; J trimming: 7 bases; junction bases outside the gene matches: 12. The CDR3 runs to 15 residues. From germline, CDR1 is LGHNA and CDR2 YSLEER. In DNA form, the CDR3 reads TGCGCCAGCAGCAGAGAATCGACAGGGGTAGGTGGCTACACCTTC. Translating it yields CASSRESTGVGGYTF.

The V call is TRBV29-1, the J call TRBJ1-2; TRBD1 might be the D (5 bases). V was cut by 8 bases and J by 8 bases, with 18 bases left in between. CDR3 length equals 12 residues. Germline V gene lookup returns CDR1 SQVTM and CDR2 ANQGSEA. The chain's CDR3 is CSSLEGLKGYTF. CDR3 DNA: TGCAGCTCCCTCGAGGGACTAAAGGGCTACACCTTC.

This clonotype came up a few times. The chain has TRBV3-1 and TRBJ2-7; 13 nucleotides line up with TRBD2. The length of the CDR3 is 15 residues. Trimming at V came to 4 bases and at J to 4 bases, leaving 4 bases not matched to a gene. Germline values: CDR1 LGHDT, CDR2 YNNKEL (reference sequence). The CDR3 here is CASSPWTSGSYEQYF. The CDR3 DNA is TGTGCCAGCAGCCCCTGGACTAGCGGGAGTTACGAGCAGTACTTC.

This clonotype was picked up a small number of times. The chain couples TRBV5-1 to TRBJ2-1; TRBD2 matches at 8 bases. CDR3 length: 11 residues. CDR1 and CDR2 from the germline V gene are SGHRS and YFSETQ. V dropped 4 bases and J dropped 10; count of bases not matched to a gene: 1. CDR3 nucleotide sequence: TGCGCCAGCAGCAGCGGGAGCGAGCAGTTCTTC. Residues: CASSSGSEQFF.

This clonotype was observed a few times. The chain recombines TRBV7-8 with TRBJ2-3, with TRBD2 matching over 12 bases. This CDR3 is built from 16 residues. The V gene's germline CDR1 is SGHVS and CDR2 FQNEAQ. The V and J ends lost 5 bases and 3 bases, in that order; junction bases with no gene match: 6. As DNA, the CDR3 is TGTGCCAGCAGCACCCGGACTAGCGGGGAAACAGATACGCAGTATTTT. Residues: CASSTRTSGETDTQYF.

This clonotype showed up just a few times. CDR3 in amino acids: CALSGGVLNGYTF. The CDR3, as DNA: TGTGCCCTTTCGGGGGGCGTCTTGAATGGCTACACCTTC. The chain is built from TRBV7-9 and TRBJ1-2; TRBD1 might be the D (6 bases). There are 13 residues in the CDR3. Per the germline V gene, CDR1 is SEHNR and CDR2 is FQNEAQ (reference sequence). The V and J ends lost 11 bases and 6 bases respectively, with 19 bases between them.

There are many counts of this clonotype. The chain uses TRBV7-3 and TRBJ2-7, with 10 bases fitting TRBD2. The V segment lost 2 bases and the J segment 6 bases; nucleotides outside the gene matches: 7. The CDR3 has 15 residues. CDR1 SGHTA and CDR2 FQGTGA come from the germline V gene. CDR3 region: CASSLDAGLAFEQYF. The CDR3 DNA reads TGTGCCAGCAGCTTAGACGCGGGACTAGCGTTCGAGCAGTACTTC. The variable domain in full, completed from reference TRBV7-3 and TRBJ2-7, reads GAGVSQTPSNKVTEKGKYVELRCDPISGHTALYWYRQSLGQGPEFLIYFQGTGAADDSGLPNDRFFAVRPEGSVSTLKIQRTERGDSAVYLCASSLDAGLAFEQYFGPGTRLTVT.

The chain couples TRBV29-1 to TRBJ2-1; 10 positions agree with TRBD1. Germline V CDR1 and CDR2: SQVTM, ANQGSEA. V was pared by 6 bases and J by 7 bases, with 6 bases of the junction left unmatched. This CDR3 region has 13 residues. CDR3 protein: CSVGTGVLNEQFF. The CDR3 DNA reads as TGCAGCGTGGGGACAGGGGTTTTAAATGAGCAGTTCTTC.

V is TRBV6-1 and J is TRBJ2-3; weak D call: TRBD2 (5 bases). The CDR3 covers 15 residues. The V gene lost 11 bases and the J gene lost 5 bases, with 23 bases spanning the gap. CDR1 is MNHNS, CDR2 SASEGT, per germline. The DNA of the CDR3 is TGTGCCCATAGGGAGACGCCCCTTGGTTTAGATACGCAGTATTTT. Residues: CAHRETPLGLDTQYF.

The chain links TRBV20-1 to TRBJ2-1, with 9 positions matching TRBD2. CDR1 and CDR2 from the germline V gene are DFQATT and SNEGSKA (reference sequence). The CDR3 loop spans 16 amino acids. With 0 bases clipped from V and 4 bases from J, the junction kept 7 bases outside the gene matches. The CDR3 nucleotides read TGCAGTGCTAGAGATCCGACTAGCGGATTTTACAATGAGCAGTTCTTC. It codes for CSARDPTSGFYNEQFF.

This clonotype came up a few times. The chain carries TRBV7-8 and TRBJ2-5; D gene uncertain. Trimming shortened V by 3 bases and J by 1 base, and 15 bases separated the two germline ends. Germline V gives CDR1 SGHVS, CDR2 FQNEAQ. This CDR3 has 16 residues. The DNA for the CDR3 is TGTGCCAGCAGCTTGTTAAACAGACATAGCCAAGAGACCCAGTACTTC. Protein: CASSLLNRHSQETQYF.

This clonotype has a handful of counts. The CDR3, as DNA: TGCGCCAGCAGGGCCCGGGGTGGGGGTTACGACGAGCAGTACTTC. Its protein is CASRARGGGYDEQYF. The V call is TRBV5-1, the J call TRBJ2-7; D could derive from TRBD1 or TRBD2 (5 bases each). Germline CDR1 is SGHRS and CDR2 is YFSETQ. Trimming stripped 5 bases from V and 5 bases from J, with 20 bases between. The CDR3 covers 15 residues.

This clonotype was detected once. The CDR3 DNA reads as TGCGCCAGCAGCGGGACCGGGACAGCCTACGAGCAGTACTTC. Translating gives CASSGTGTAYEQYF. The J gene is TRBJ2-7, the V gene TRBV5-1; 7 bases match TRBD1. This CDR3 contains 14 residues. Germline-derived CDR1 and CDR2 are SGHRS and YFSETQ. V trimming: 4 bases; J trimming: 2 bases; junction bases outside the gene matches: 6. Full variable domain (rest looked up from reference TRBV5-1 and TRBJ2-7): KAGVTQTPRYLIKTRGQQVTLSCSPISGHRSVSWYQQTPGQGLQFLFEYFSETQRNKGNFPGRFSGRQFSNSRSEMNVSTLELGDSALYLCASSGTGTAYEQYFGPGTRLTVT.

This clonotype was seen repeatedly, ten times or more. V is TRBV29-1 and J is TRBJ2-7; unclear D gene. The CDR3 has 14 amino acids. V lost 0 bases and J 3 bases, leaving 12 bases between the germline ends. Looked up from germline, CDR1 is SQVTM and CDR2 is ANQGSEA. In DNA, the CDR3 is TGCAGCGTTGAAGATCCCAGTTTCGGCTACGAGCAGTACTTC. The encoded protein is CSVEDPSFGYEQYF.

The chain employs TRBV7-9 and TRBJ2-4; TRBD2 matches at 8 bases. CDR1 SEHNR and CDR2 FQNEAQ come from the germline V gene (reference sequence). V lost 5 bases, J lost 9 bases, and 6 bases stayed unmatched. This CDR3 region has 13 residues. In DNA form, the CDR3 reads TGTGCCAGCAGCGCCGGGGCGGGAGGCATTCAGTACTTC. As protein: CASSAGAGGIQYF.

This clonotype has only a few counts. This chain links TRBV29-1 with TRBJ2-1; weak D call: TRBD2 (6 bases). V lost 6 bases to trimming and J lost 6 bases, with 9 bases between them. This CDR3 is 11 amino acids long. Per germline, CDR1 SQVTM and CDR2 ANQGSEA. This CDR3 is CSVGSGNEQFF. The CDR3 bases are TGCAGCGTCGGGAGTGGCAATGAGCAGTTCTTC.

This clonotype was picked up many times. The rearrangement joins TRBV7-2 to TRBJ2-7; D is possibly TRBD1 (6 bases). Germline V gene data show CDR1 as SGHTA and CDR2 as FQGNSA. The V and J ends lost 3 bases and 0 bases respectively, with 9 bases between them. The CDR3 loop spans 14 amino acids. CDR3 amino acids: CASSLDRSSYEQYF. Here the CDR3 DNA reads TGTGCCAGCAGCTTGGACAGAAGCTCCTACGAGCAGTACTTC.

The CDR3 coding sequence is TGCAGTGCTCCCCCGACCCTGTTTTTGGGGCTTTACAATGAGCAGTTCTTC. Translation: CSAPPTLFLGLYNEQFF. The chain employs TRBV20-1 and TRBJ2-1; D perhaps matches TRBD1 (5 bases). Looked up from germline, CDR1 is DFQATT and CDR2 is SNEGSKA (reference sequence). This CDR3 comprises 17 residues. The germline V and J ends were trimmed by 5 bases and 4 bases, with 24 bases remaining between them.

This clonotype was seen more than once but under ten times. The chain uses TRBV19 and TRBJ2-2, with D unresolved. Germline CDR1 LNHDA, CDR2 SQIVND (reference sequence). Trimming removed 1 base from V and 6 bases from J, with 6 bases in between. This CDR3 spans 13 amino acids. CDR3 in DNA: TGTGCCAGTAGTATAGTTAGTTCCGGGGAGCTGTTTTTT. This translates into CASSIVSSGELFF.

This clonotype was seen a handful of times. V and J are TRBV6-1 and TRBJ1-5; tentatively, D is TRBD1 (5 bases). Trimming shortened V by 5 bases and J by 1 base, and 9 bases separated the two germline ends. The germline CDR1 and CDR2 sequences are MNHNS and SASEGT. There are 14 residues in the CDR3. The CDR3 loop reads CASSPGGSNQPQHF. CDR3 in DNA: TGTGCCAGCAGTCCTGGGGGGAGCAATCAGCCCCAGCATTTT.

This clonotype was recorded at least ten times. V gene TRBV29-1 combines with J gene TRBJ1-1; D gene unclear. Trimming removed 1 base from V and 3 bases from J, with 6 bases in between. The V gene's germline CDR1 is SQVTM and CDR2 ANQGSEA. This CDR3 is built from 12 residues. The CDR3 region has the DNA TGCAGCGTTGAAGGAGAGTACACTGAAGCTTTCTTT. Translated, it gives CSVEGEYTEAFF.

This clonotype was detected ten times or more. The CDR3 nucleotides are TGTGCCAGCAGCGTCCTCGACTTTGCCTACGAGCAGTACTTC. This sequence encodes CASSVLDFAYEQYF. The J gene is TRBJ2-7, the V gene TRBV9; D is unresolved. This CDR3 contains 14 residues. Between the trimmed V and J ends, which lost 2 bases and 2 bases, there was a span of 11 bases. The germline V gene has CDR1 SGDLS and CDR2 YYNGEE.

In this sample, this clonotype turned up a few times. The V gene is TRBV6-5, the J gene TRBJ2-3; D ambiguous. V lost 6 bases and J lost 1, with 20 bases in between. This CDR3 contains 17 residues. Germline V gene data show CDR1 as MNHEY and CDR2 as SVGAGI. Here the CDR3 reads CASSYTWAGLGTDTQYF. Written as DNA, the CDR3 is TGTGCCAGCAGCTACACCTGGGCAGGTTTAGGCACAGATACGCAGTATTTT.